The source of this T cell receptor (beta chain) is a study of regulatory T cells in long-lasting Graves disease. To make TCR beta libraries, researchers used iRepertoire HTBI primers and Arm-PCR of CDR3 regions. From the multiplex PCR reads, TCRdb called clonotypes with MiXCR, one entry per CDR3 protein. The profile shows roughly 420,000 distinct CDR3 sequences, around 15% of them singletons. This clonotype was observed many times. Time point: newly diagnosed GD, antithyroid drugs for less than 3 months. PBMC-extracted RNA yielded the TCR library. Trimming stripped 5 bases from V and 8 bases from J, with 7 bases between. This CDR3 region has 11 residues. This sample also appeared in a second study, on T cells in Graves' hyperthyroidism and ophthalmopathy.

The TCR sequence derives from a woman younger than 30 with Graves disease. Sequencing used peripheral blood mononuclear cells (PBMCs), obtained at new diagnosis, from a patient treated with antithyroid drugs. V and J are TRBV12-3 or TRBV12-4 and TRBJ2-1; D is uncertain. The CDR3 region is CASSRGYEQFF. CDR3 DNA: TGTGCCAGCAGTCGTGGATATGAGCAGTTCTTC.